A single sample gave rise to the 32 T cell receptor beta chains below, sequenced in a study of Graves' ophthalmopathy and Graves' hyperthyroidism. Amplification from RNA transcripts yielded the TCR beta CDR3 regions. First-round RT-PCR with HTBI primers preceded a second-round multiplex PCR. MiXCR was run by TCRdb on the multiplex PCR reads, yielding one entry per CDR3 protein. The data show 580,000 or so distinct CDR3 sequences, less than 45% seen once. The sample consisted of peripheral blood or thyroid tissue (not recorded which). All receptors derive from an adult man with Graves' hyperthyroidism.

The chain uses TRBV14 and TRBJ1-1; weak D call: TRBD1 (5 bases). This CDR3 has 22 residues. V lost 4 bases and J 4 bases, leaving 37 bases between the germline ends. Germline-derived CDR1 and CDR2 are SGHDN and FVKESK. DNA for the CDR3: TGTGCCAGCAGCCCTATCTTCCGAGGGGCACCTCAATGGGGATTTGGGGCCACTGAAGCTTTCTTT. This codes for CASSPIFRGAPQWGFGATEAFF.

This clonotype was seen repeatedly, ten times or more. The chain employs TRBV29-1 and TRBJ2-5; D ambiguous. In germline, CDR1 is SQVTM, CDR2 ANQGSEA. This CDR3 contains 10 residues. Between the trimmed V and J ends, which lost 4 bases and 2 bases, there was a span of 2 bases. The CDR3 reads CSVGQETQYF. As DNA, the CDR3 is TGCAGCGTTGGTCAAGAGACCCAGTACTTC.

The gene calls are TRBV27 and TRBJ1-1; D call uncertain. Germline V lookup: CDR1 MNHEY, CDR2 SMNVEV (reference sequence). V shed 2 bases and J shed 1 base, with 14 bases lying between them. The CDR3 runs to 16 residues. CDR3 amino acids: CASSLGYGRGNTEAFF. CDR3 DNA: TGTGCCAGCAGTTTAGGGTACGGACGGGGGAACACTGAAGCTTTCTTT.

The genes are TRBV24-1 and TRBJ1-3, with D perhaps matching TRBD1 (5 bases). This CDR3 is built from 14 residues. Trimming removed 9 bases at V and 0 bases at J, with 11 bases between. Germline V gene data show CDR1 as KGHDR and CDR2 as SFDVKD. The CDR3, as DNA: TGTGCCACCCGTGGGGCGAACTCTGGAAACACCATATATTTT. Translation gives CATRGANSGNTIYF.

This clonotype has at least ten counts. The chain has TRBV11-2 and TRBJ2-5, with 11 bases that match TRBD2. The CDR3 loop spans 15 amino acids. CDR1 and CDR2 from the germline V gene are SGHAT and FQNNGV. The ends lost 5 bases at V and 7 bases at J; junction bases unmatched: 9. CDR3 residues: CASSPAGTSGGTQYF. In DNA form, the CDR3 reads TGTGCCAGCAGCCCAGCCGGGACTAGCGGCGGGACCCAGTACTTC.

The chain recombines TRBV29-1 with TRBJ1-1, with 9 nucleotides matching TRBD1. Germline loops: CDR1 SQVTM, CDR2 ANQGSEA. The CDR3 covers 14 residues. Unmatched junction bases numbered 9, after V lost 8 bases and J lost 2 bases. The DNA of the CDR3 is TGCAGCCCGGGGCCGGGACAGGGAAACACTGAAGCTTTCTTT. It codes for CSPGPGQGNTEAFF.

Note on this clonotype: One junction end disagrees with the germline gene, perhaps due to a read error. The V gene is TRBV10-3, the J gene TRBJ1-2, with TRBD1 matching over 7 bases. Germline V gene data show CDR1 as ENHRY and CDR2 as SYGVKD. The CDR3 has 14 amino acids. This CDR3 is CAISEQGGEGATEF. The CDR3 DNA is TGTGCCATCAGTGAGCAAGGAGGGGAGGGGGCGACGGAATTC.

The table lists this clonotype with many counts. This sequence joins TRBV19 and TRBJ1-1; 9 bases are shared with TRBD1. Trimming cost V 5 bases and J 5 bases; bases outside gene matches: 9. Germline V lookup: CDR1 LNHDA, CDR2 SQIVND (reference sequence). The CDR3 is 15 amino acids. The CDR3, as DNA: TGTGCCAGTAGTGGTCCGGGACAGGGTCGAACTGAAGCTTTCTTT. Translation gives CASSGPGQGRTEAFF.

This clonotype was recorded a few times. The chain couples TRBV6-5 to TRBJ2-5; TRBD2 agrees at 11 bases. The CDR3 loop spans 14 amino acids. The germline V gene has CDR1 MNHEY and CDR2 SVGAGI. V gave up 6 bases and J gave up 11 bases; unmatched junction bases: 11. CDR3 amino acids: CASRTVAGGSHQYF. The CDR3 region has the DNA TGTGCCAGCAGAACCGTAGCGGGGGGGTCTCATCAGTACTTC.

This clonotype was found many times. The chain employs TRBV11-2 and TRBJ1-1; D perhaps matches TRBD1 (5 bases). Trimming left V 3 bases short and J 2 bases short, with 7 bases between. The CDR3 length is 13 residues. The germline gives CDR1 SGHAT, CDR2 FQNNGV. CDR3 region: CASSFDSNTEAFF. DNA of the CDR3: TGTGCCAGCAGCTTCGACAGCAACACTGAAGCTTTCTTT. The variable domain in full, with the rest retrieved from reference TRBV11-2 and TRBJ1-1, is EAGVAQSPRYKIIEKRQSVAFWCNPISGHATLYWYQQILGQGPKLLIQFQNNGVVDDSQLPKDRFSAERLKGVDSTLKIQPAKLEDSAVYLCASSFDSNTEAFFGQGTRLTVV.

The rearrangement joins TRBV18 to TRBJ1-2; no clear D gene. V was clipped by 4 bases and J by 8 bases, with 14 bases between them. This CDR3 region has 13 residues. Germline CDR1 is KGHSH and CDR2 is LQKENI. The CDR3 reads CASSRMDSDGYTF. In DNA form, the CDR3 reads TGTGCCAGCTCACGCATGGACTCGGACGGCTACACCTTC.

V usage is TRBV5-5 and J usage is TRBJ1-5; no clear D. Germline V CDR1 and CDR2: SGHKS, YYEKEE (reference sequence). Trimming took off 4 bases at V and 7 bases at J, with 15 bases between the two ends. The CDR3 covers 14 residues. The CDR3 reads CASSPDVFGQPQHF. DNA for the CDR3: TGTGCCAGCAGCCCGGATGTTTTCGGGCAGCCCCAGCATTTT.

The gene calls are TRBV10-3 and TRBJ1-3; 7 bases map to TRBD1. The CDR3 consists of 12 residues. Trimming at V came to 6 bases and at J to 8 bases, leaving 4 bases not matched to a gene. CDR1 is ENHRY, CDR2 SYGVKD, per germline. The CDR3 DNA sequence: TGTGCCATCAGCTGGCAGGGGGACACCATATATTTT. It translates to CAISWQGDTIYF.

This clonotype was seen more than once but under ten times. V is TRBV20-1 and J is TRBJ2-3; TRBD2 matches at 7 bases. The CDR3 sequence is 14 residues long. With 3 bases clipped from V and 1 base from J, the junction kept 4 bases outside the gene matches. The germline CDR1 and CDR2 sequences are DFQATT and SNEGSKA (reference sequence). The CDR3 sequence: CSASDLAGTDTQYF. DNA for the CDR3: TGCAGTGCTAGTGACCTAGCGGGCACAGATACGCAGTATTTT.

This clonotype turned up a few times. V usage is TRBV3-1 and J usage is TRBJ1-2; D unresolved. The V and J ends lost 1 base and 1 base respectively, with 7 bases between them. The V gene's germline CDR1 is LGHDT and CDR2 YNNKEL (reference sequence). The CDR3 is 14 amino acids. The CDR3 reads CASSQGPVNYGYTF. The CDR3 region has the DNA TGTGCCAGCAGCCAAGGACCCGTTAACTATGGCTACACCTTC. Full variable domain (outside the CDR3, taken from reference TRBV3-1 and TRBJ1-2): DTAVSQTPKYLVTQMGNDKSIKCEQNLGHDTMYWYKQDSKKFLKIMFSYNNKELIINETVPNRFSPKSPDKAHLNLHINSLELGDSAVYFCASSQGPVNYGYTFGSGTRLTVV.

This clonotype was found many times. This chain joins TRBV29-1 and TRBJ1-2; a weak D match, TRBD1 (5 bases). The CDR3 spans 11 residues. Germline V lookup: CDR1 SQVTM, CDR2 ANQGSEA. V was cut by 5 bases and J by 7 bases, with 11 bases left in between. The chain's CDR3 is CSVHSTVGYTF. Written as DNA, the CDR3 is TGCAGCGTTCATTCGACAGTTGGCTACACCTTC.

This clonotype occurred many times. The chain uses TRBV7-9 and TRBJ2-5, with 8 bases fitting TRBD2. Germline V lookup: CDR1 SEHNR, CDR2 FQNEAQ (reference sequence). CDR3 size: 14 residues. The V gene end was trimmed by 5 bases and the J gene end by 10 bases; junction bases not matched to a gene: 12. This CDR3 reads CASSLGTRPWGQYF. The CDR3 nucleotides read TGTGCCAGCAGCCTCGGGACTAGGCCTTGGGGCCAGTACTTC.

Ten or more counts support this clonotype. The chain joins TRBV19 to TRBJ1-2; 9 bases match TRBD1. CDR3 length: 15 amino acids. Losses at the gene ends were 3 bases for V and 4 bases for J; bases not matched to a gene: 6. CDR1 LNHDA and CDR2 SQIVND come from the germline V gene (reference sequence). CDR3 DNA sequence: TGTGCCAGTAGTATCGACGGACAGGGGACCTATGGCTACACCTTC. As protein: CASSIDGQGTYGYTF.

This clonotype showed up many times. The rearrangement joins TRBV2 to TRBJ2-5; D call uncertain. Per germline, CDR1 SNHLY and CDR2 FYNNEI. The CDR3 contains 11 residues. Trimming took 1 base from V and 5 from J, leaving 2 bases between them. The CDR3 coding sequence is TGTGCCAGCAGTGAAGTGGAGACCCAGTACTTC. Translated, it gives CASSEVETQYF.

This clonotype came up many times. The V gene is TRBV7-9, the J gene TRBJ1-2; tentative D call: TRBD1 (6 bases). Germline CDR1 reads SEHNR; CDR2 reads FQNEAQ (reference sequence). The CDR3 length is 15 residues. With 5 bases removed from V and 6 bases from J, the gap between germline ends came to 19 bases. CDR3 sequence (DNA): TGTGCCAGCAGCGGCCACAGGGTAACGTCCCATGGCTACACCTTC. Protein product: CASSGHRVTSHGYTF.

This clonotype has just a few counts. V gene TRBV2 combines with J gene TRBJ2-2; weak D call: TRBD1 (6 bases). V lost 5 bases and J lost 9, with 19 bases in between. CDR1 is SNHLY and CDR2 is FYNNEI in the germline V gene. The CDR3 consists of 15 residues. In DNA, the CDR3 is TGTGCCAGCAGTTTTGAGACAGGAGAACACCGGGAGCTGTTTTTT. Translation gives CASSFETGEHRELFF.

This clonotype was observed many times. The chain recombines TRBV12-3 or TRBV12-4 with TRBJ1-6; 7 bases map to TRBD1. The CDR3 is 14 residues long. Trimming cost V 5 bases and J 6 bases; bases outside gene matches: 4. The CDR3 nucleotides read TGTGCCAGCAGTCGGACAGGCCTTAATTCACCCCTCCACTTT. Protein sequence: CASSRTGLNSPLHF.

This clonotype was seen repeatedly, ten times or more. The V call is TRBV3-1, the J call TRBJ2-2; possibly TRBD2 for D (5 bases). The CDR3 consists of 15 residues. Looked up from germline, CDR1 is LGHDT and CDR2 is YNNKEL (reference sequence). The V end was cut by 4 bases, the J end by 3 bases, with 12 bases between. CDR3 sequence: CASSLHGDDTGELFF. As DNA, the CDR3 is TGTGCCAGCAGCCTCCACGGGGATGACACCGGGGAGCTGTTTTTT.

Worth noting for this clonotype: A read error may account for a junction end that differs from germline. V gene TRBV7-2 combines with J gene TRBJ2-5; D might be TRBD2 (6 bases). The CDR3 loop spans 16 amino acids. Germline assignment: CDR1 SGHTA and CDR2 FQGNSA. This CDR3 reads CASSLGGPDDGETQYF. The CDR3 bases are TGCGCCAGCAGCTTGGGGGGACCCGATGACGGGGAGACCCAGTACTTC.

This clonotype was seen at least ten times. The chain combines TRBV7-3 with TRBJ1-6; 8 nucleotides match TRBD1. The CDR3 has 13 amino acids. V was clipped by 8 bases and J by 6 bases; unmatched bases: 3. CDR1 is SGHTA and CDR2 is FQGTGA in the germline V gene. The CDR3 is CASAGGSNSPLHF. The CDR3 coding sequence is TGTGCCAGCGCAGGGGGCTCTAATTCACCCCTCCACTTT. Looking up the rest from reference TRBV7-3 and TRBJ1-6 gives the full variable domain: GAGVSQTPSNKVTEKGKYVELRCDPISGHTALYWYRQSLGQGPEFLIYFQGTGAADDSGLPNDRFFAVRPEGSVSTLKIQRTERGDSAVYLCASAGGSNSPLHFGNGTRLTVT.

The table lists this clonotype with many counts. V usage is TRBV7-9 and J usage is TRBJ2-7; tentatively, D is TRBD1 (6 bases). The germline V and J ends were trimmed by 5 bases and 5 bases, with 16 bases remaining between them. Germline V CDR1 and CDR2: SEHNR, FQNEAQ (reference sequence). CDR3 length: 14 amino acids. The CDR3 DNA reads TGTGCCAGCAGCCCCTGGACAGCCCTCGACGAGCAGTACTTC. Translated, it gives CASSPWTALDEQYF.

With respect to this clonotype: Possible read error: a much larger clone is one base away. The chain carries TRBV29-1 and TRBJ1-5; a weak D match, TRBD2 (5 bases). The J call may be mistaken, given a closer DNA end match to TRBJ2-3. From germline, CDR1 is SQVTM and CDR2 ANQGSEA. CDR3 length: 11 amino acids. The CDR3 reads CSVSGCDTQYF. CDR3 in DNA: TGCAGCGTTTCGGGGTGCGATACGCAGTATTTT.

The chain carries TRBV7-2 and TRBJ1-6; D is unresolved. From germline, CDR1 is SGHTA and CDR2 FQGNSA. Trimming took 5 bases from V and 7 from J, leaving 15 bases between them. This CDR3 is built from 15 residues. The CDR3, as DNA: TGTGCCAGCAGCGCCCCCCGGGCCCGGAATTCACCCCTCCACTTT. Residues: CASSAPRARNSPLHF.

Note on this clonotype: A read error may explain this, as a much larger clone is one base away. The chain is built from TRBV20-1 and TRBJ2-7, with a weak D call TRBD1 (5 bases). The CDR3 totals 17 residues. V was clipped by 7 bases and J by 0 bases, with 25 bases between them. Germline V gene sequence: CDR1 DFQATT, CDR2 SNEGSKA (reference sequence). As DNA, the CDR3 is TGCAGTGATCCCCCCCTCGGTGGGGCCACAAGCTCCTACGAGCAGTACTTC. This codes for CSDPPLGGATSSYEQYF.

V and J are TRBV30 and TRBJ1-2; D is possibly TRBD1 (5 bases). The germline V and J ends were trimmed by 0 bases and 0 bases, with 17 bases remaining between them. The CDR3 runs to 17 residues. Germline V gives CDR1 GTSNPN, CDR2 SVGIG (reference sequence). In DNA, the CDR3 is TGTGCCTGGAGTGTACGTTGGATGGGGGAAGCTAACTATGGCTACACCTTC. It translates to CAWSVRWMGEANYGYTF. Filled out from reference TRBV30 and TRBJ1-2, the complete variable domain reads SQTIHQWPATLVQPVGSPLSLECTVEGTSNPNLYWYRQAAGRGLQLLFYSVGIGQISSEVPQNLSASRPQDRQFILSSKKLLLSDSGFYLCAWSVRWMGEANYGYTFGSGTRLTVV.

This chain uses TRBV7-9 with TRBJ1-4; 10 positions match TRBD1. J lost 6 bases, V lost 3 bases, and 7 bases had no gene match. Germline assignment: CDR1 SEHNR and CDR2 FQNEAQ (reference sequence). CDR3 length equals 16 residues. DNA for the CDR3: TGTGCCAGCAGCTTGCGCCGGGACAGGGGCTATGAAAAACTGTTTTTT. This encodes CASSLRRDRGYEKLFF.

The V and J genes are TRBV20-1 and TRBJ2-5; 8 bases map to TRBD1. Trimming at V came to 0 bases and at J to 5 bases, leaving 5 bases not matched to a gene. There are 14 residues in the CDR3. The V gene's germline CDR1 is DFQATT and CDR2 SNEGSKA (reference sequence). CDR3 in DNA: TGCAGTGCTAGAGACCCTCGACAGGGGGAGACCCAGTACTTC. This encodes CSARDPRQGETQYF.